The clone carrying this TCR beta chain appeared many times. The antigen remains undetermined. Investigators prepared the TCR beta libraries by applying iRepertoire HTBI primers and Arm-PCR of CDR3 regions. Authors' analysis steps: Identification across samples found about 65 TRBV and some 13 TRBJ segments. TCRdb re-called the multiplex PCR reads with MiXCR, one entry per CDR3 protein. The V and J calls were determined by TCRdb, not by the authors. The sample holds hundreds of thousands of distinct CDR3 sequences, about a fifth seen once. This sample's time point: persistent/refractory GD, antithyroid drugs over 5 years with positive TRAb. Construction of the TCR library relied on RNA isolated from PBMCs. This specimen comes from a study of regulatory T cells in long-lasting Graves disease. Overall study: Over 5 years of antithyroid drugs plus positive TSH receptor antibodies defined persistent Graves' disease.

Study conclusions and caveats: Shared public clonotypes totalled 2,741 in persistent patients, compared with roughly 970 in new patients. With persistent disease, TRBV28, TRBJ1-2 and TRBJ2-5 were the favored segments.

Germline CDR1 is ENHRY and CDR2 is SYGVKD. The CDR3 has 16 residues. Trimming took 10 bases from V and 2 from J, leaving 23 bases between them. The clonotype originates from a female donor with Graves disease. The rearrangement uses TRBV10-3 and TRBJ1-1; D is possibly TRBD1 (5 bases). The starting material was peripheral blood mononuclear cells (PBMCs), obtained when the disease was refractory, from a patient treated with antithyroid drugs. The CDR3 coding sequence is TGTGCCACGACGGCGCTTTACATGGGGGGAAACACTGAAGCTTTCTTT. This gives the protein CATTALYMGGNTEAFF.